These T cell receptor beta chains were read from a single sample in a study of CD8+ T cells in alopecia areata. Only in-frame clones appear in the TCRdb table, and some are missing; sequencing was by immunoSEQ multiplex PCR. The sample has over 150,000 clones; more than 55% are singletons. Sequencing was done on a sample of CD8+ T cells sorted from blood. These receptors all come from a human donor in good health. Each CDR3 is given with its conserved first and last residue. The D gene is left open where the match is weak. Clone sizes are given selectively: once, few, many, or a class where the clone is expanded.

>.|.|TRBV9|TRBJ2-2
TGTGCCAGCAGTTCGGACGTCACCGGGGAGCTGTTTTTT
CASSSDVTGELFF
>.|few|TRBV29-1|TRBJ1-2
TGCAGCGTTGAAGGAGTCGAACCTGGCTACACCTTC
CSVEGVEPGYTF
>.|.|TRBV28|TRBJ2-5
TGTGCCAGCAGAGGGGGGATAGAGACCCAGTACTTC
CASRGGIETQYF
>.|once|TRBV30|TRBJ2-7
TGTGCCTGGGAGGCAGGGTGGAGCGGTGGGTACGAGCAGTACTTC
CAWEAGWSGGYEQYF
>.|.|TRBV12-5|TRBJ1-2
TGTGCTAGTGGTCTGGGGGGCCCCCCCTATGGCTACACCTTC
CASGLGGPPYGYTF
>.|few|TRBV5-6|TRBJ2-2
TGTGCCAGCAGTTATAGAGAAGTCGGGGAGCTGTTTTTT
CASSYREVGELFF
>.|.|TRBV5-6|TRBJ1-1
TGTGCCAGCAGCTTGAAAATGGGGGCTGAAGCTTTCTTT
CASSLKMGAEAFF
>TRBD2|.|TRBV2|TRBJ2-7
TGTGCCAGCAGTGGGACTAGTGAGTTCGAGCAGTACTTC
CASSGTSEFEQYF
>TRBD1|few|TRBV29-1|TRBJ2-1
TGCAGCGTTGAAGGCAGGGGGCGCAAAGAGCAGTTCTTC
CSVEGRGRKEQFF
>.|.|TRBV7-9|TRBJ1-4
TGTGCCAGCAGCCCTAACACGGGGGCTTGGAAACTGTTTTTT
CASSPNTGAWKLFF
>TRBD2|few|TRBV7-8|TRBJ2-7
TGTGCCAGCAGCACCCTAGCGGGGGGCGTCTACGAGCAGTACTTC
CASSTLAGGVYEQYF
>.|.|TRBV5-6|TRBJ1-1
TGTGCCAGCAGCTTGCCCGCAGGGGCACCTGAAGCTTTCTTT
CASSLPAGAPEAFF
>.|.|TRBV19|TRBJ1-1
TGTGCCAGTAGTATCACGGGATACAGCACTGAAGCTTTCTTT
CASSITGYSTEAFF
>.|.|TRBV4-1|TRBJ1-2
TGCGCCAGCAGCCAAGATTCAGAGACGGCGAACTATGGCTACACCTTC
CASSQDSETANYGYTF
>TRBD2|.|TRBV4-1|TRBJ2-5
TGCGCCAGCAGACAGGGACTAGCGGGGGAAGAGACCCAGTACTTC
CASRQGLAGEETQYF
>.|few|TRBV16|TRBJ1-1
TGTGCCAGCAGCCAAGGTAGCAGTTGGGGCACTGAAGCTTTCTTT
CASSQGSSWGTEAFF
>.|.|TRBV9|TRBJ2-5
TGTGCCAGCAGCGTAGCTGGTAGGGGAGAGGAGACCCAGTACTTC
CASSVAGRGEETQYF
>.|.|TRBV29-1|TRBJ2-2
TGCAGCGTCGCAGGGGTCACCGGGGAGCTGTTTTTT
CSVAGVTGELFF
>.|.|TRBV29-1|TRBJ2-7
TGCAGCGTTGAAGTCAGCTTCTCCTACGAGCAGTACTTC
CSVEVSFSYEQYF
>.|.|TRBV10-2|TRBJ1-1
TGCGCCAGCAGTGAGGCGGCAGGGAACACTGAAGCTTTCTTT
CASSEAAGNTEAFF
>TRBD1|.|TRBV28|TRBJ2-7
TGTGCCAGCAGTTCCCGGGACAGGGTGAGCGAGCAGTACTTC
CASSSRDRVSEQYF
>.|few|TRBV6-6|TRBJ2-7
TGTGCCAGCAGCTCCCCAACTGGATCCTACGAGCAGTACTTC
CASSSPTGSYEQYF
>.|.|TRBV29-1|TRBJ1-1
TGCAGCGTTGAAGATGACGGATTGAACACTGAAGCTTTCTTT
CSVEDDGLNTEAFF
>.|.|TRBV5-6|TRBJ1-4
TGTGCCAGCAGCTTGCAGGGAGGGGACCGGGAACTGTTTTTT
CASSLQGGDRELFF
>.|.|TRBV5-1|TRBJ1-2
TGCGCCAGCAGCTTGGTGGGTTCGGACTATGGCTACACCTTC
CASSLVGSDYGYTF
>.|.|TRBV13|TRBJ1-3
TGTGCCAGCAGTCTCAGCCTAGAGGCAAACACCATATATTTT
CASSLSLEANTIYF
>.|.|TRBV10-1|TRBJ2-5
TGCGCCAGCGGGGGACGCCGCCAAGAGACCCAGTACTTC
CASGGRRQETQYF
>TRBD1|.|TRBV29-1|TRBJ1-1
TGCAGCGCCCTGACAGGGGGGGACACTGAAGCTTTCTTT
CSALTGGDTEAFF
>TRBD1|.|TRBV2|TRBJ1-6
TGTGCCAGCAGTGAAGCGGGACAGTTTAATTCACCCCTCCACTTT
CASSEAGQFNSPLHF
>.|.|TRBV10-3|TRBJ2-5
TGTGCCATCAGTGAGTCAACTCCCCGAGAGACCCAGTACTTC
CAISESTPRETQYF
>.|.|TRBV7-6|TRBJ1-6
TGTGCCAGCAGCTTTCGCCCTGGGAATTCACCCCTCCACTTT
CASSFRPGNSPLHF
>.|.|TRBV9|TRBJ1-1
TGTGCCAGCAGCGTAGGGAGGGGCAGGACTTTCTTT
CASSVGRGRTFF
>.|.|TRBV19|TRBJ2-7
TGTGCCAGTAGCGTAACAGGGTACGAGCAGTACTTC
CASSVTGYEQYF
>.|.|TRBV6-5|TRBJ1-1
TGTGCCAGCAGTCCGTCGGCTAACACTGAAGCTTTCTTT
CASSPSANTEAFF
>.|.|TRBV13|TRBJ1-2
TGTGCCAGCAGCCAGGGACGGGCAGCCGATGGCTACACCTTC
CASSQGRAADGYTF
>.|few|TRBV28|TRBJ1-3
TGTGCCAGCAGTTTAAGGGGCCCACCTGGAAACACCATATATTTT
CASSLRGPPGNTIYF
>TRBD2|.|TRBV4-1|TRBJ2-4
TGCGCCAGCAGCTTAGTGCGGGGGGAAAACATTCAGTACTTC
CASSLVRGENIQYF
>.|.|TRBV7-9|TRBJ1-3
TGTGCCAGCAGCTTACCCGGGACACAGAGCTCTGGAAACACCATATATTTT
CASSLPGTQSSGNTIYF
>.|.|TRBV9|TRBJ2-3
TGTGCCAGCAGCGTAGGGGGAGCGGATACGCAGTATTTT
CASSVGGADTQYF
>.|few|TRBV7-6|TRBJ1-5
TGTGCCAGCAGCTTAAATCGAGTTCAGCCCCAGCATTTT
CASSLNRVQPQHF
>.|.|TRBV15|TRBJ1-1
TGTGCCACCAGCAGAGATCGAACAACGAACACTGAAGCTTTCTTT
CATSRDRTTNTEAFF
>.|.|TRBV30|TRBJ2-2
TGTGCCTGGAGGGCGGCTGCACTGAGGCTAGACACCGGGGAGCTGTTTTTT
CAWRAAALRLDTGELFF
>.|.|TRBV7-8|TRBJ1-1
TGTGCCAGCAGCACCCAGGGAGGGGCTGAAGCTTTCTTT
CASSTQGGAEAFF
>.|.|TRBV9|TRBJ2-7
TGTGCCAGCAGCGTAGTACCGGGTAACTACGAGCAGTACTTC
CASSVVPGNYEQYF
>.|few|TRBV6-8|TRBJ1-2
TGTGCCAGCAGTTACAGAGAACCGGAGAACTATGGCTACACCTTC
CASSYREPENYGYTF
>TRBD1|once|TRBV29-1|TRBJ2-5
TGCAGCCTAGGGTACAGGGGTTACGAGACCCAGTACTTC
CSLGYRGYETQYF
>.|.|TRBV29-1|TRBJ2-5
TGCAGCGTTATTGGAATCGGAGAGACCCAGTACTTC
CSVIGIGETQYF
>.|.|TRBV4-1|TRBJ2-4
TGCGCCAGCAGCCAAGTATCCGGGCTCCGGAACATTCAGTACTTC
CASSQVSGLRNIQYF
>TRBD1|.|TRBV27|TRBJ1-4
TGTGCCAGCAGTTTATTTTTGGGACAGGGGATTGAAAAACTGTTTTTT
CASSLFLGQGIEKLFF
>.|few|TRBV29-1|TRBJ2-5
TGCAGCGTTGAAGATCTGGCCGTGGATGAGACCCAGTACTTC
CSVEDLAVDETQYF
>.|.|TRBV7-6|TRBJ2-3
TGTGCCAGCAGGATACTTGATACGCAGTATTTT
CASRILDTQYF
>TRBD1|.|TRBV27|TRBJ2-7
TGTGCCAGCAGGACGGGACAGTCTTCCTACGAGCAGTACTTC
CASRTGQSSYEQYF